A single sample gave rise to the 13 T cell receptor beta chains below, sequenced in a study of monozygotic twins with inflammatory bowel disease. One entry per CDR3 protein, without DNA, is what TCRdb gives after re-calling the 5' RACE reads. The sample holds approximately 160,000 distinct CDR3 sequences. Sequenced: blood. These receptors all stem from a human donor with ulcerative colitis or Crohn's disease, or a healthy co-twin of an affected twin (not recorded which).

The J gene is TRBJ2-7, the V gene TRBV12-3 or TRBV12-4. The CDR3 consists of 11 residues. The CDR3 reads CASTDTYEQYF.

CDR3: CASSLGRAGANVLTF. The V call is TRBV5-1, the J call TRBJ2-6; with no DNA, the TCRdb D assignment of TRBD2 cannot be verified. Germline values: CDR1 SGHRS, CDR2 YFSETQ. CDR3 length: 15 amino acids.

The V call is TRBV30, the J call TRBJ1-2. This CDR3 contains 14 residues. From germline, CDR1 is GTSNPN and CDR2 SVGIG (reference sequence). The CDR3 here is CAWSVQELIYGYTF.

The rearrangement links TRBV5-1 to TRBJ2-6; TCRdb designates TRBD2, a call that cannot be tested without DNA. CDR1 is SGHRS, CDR2 YFSETQ, per germline. The CDR3 totals 17 residues. The chain's CDR3 is CASSTDISLSGANVLTF.

The gene calls are TRBV6-5 and TRBJ2-1; TCRdb designates TRBD1, a call that cannot be tested without DNA. Per germline, CDR1 MNHEY and CDR2 SVGAGI. This CDR3 is built from 18 residues. The CDR3 is CASSYSIPGQGGGNEQFF.

The chain recombines TRBV5-1 with TRBJ1-1; without DNA, the TCRdb call of TRBD1 cannot be checked. The CDR3 extends over 14 amino acids. Germline CDR1 SGHRS, CDR2 YFSETQ. CDR3 in amino acids: CATSRTEMNTEAFF.

This chain connects TRBV5-1 to TRBJ2-1; as DNA is missing, the TRBD2 call by TCRdb cannot be tested. The CDR3 consists of 20 residues. Germline values: CDR1 SGHRS, CDR2 YFSETQ. The CDR3 sequence is CASSPRGLAGGPSSYNEQFF. Looking up the rest from reference TRBV5-1 and TRBJ2-1 gives the full variable domain: KAGVTQTPRYLIKTRGQQVTLSCSPISGHRSVSWYQQTPGQGLQFLFEYFSETQRNKGNFPGRFSGRQFSNSRSEMNVSTLELGDSALYLCASSPRGLAGGPSSYNEQFFGPGTRLTVL.

The chain recombines TRBV5-1 with TRBJ1-1; no DNA is available, so the TRBD1 call from TCRdb remains unchecked. CDR1 SGHRS and CDR2 YFSETQ come from the germline V gene. The CDR3 has 16 amino acids. The CDR3 sequence: CASSLVTGGDYTEAFF. Drawing the rest from reference TRBV5-1 and TRBJ1-1, the complete variable domain is KAGVTQTPRYLIKTRGQQVTLSCSPISGHRSVSWYQQTPGQGLQFLFEYFSETQRNKGNFPGRFSGRQFSNSRSEMNVSTLELGDSALYLCASSLVTGGDYTEAFFGQGTRLTVV.

The chain is built from TRBV12-3 or TRBV12-4 and TRBJ1-2; the D call of TRBD1 rests on TCRdb alone, since no DNA is present to check it. This CDR3 comprises 15 residues. The CDR3: CASSRRGQENYGYTF.

The J gene is TRBJ2-1, the V gene TRBV5-1; the D call from TCRdb, TRBD2, cannot be confirmed without DNA. Per germline, CDR1 SGHRS and CDR2 YFSETQ. The CDR3 is 19 amino acids. The CDR3 is CASSSTGTSGSRSYNEQFF.

This chain connects TRBV20-1 to TRBJ1-5; TCRdb selects TRBD1, and the lack of DNA leaves this call unchecked. The CDR3 runs to 14 residues. Germline CDR1 and CDR2: DFQATT and SNEGSKA (reference sequence). CDR3 loop: CSASRDRRDQPQHF.

The V call is TRBV5-1, the J call TRBJ1-4; the TRBD1 assignment by TCRdb is unverifiable without DNA. CDR1 is SGHRS, CDR2 YFSETQ, per germline. The CDR3 loop spans 14 amino acids. This chain's CDR3 is CASSLVGANEKLFF.

This chain uses TRBV5-1 with TRBJ2-2; TCRdb's D gene call, TRBD2, goes unchecked for lack of DNA. CDR1 is SGHRS and CDR2 is YFSETQ in the germline V gene. The CDR3 has 15 amino acids. The CDR3 here is CASSEGTSGIRELFF.